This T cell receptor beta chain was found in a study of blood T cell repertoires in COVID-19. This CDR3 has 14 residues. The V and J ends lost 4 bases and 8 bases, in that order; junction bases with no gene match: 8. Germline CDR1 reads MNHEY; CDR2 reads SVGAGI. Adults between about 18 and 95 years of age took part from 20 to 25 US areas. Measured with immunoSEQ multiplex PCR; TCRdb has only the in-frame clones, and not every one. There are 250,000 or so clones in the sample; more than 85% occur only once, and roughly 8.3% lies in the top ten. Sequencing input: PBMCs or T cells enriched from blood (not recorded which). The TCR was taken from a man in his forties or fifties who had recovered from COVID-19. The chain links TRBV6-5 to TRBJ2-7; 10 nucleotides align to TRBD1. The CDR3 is CASSSGTGDLKQYF. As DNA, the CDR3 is TGTGCCAGCAGTTCGGGGACAGGGGACCTCAAGCAGTACTTC.